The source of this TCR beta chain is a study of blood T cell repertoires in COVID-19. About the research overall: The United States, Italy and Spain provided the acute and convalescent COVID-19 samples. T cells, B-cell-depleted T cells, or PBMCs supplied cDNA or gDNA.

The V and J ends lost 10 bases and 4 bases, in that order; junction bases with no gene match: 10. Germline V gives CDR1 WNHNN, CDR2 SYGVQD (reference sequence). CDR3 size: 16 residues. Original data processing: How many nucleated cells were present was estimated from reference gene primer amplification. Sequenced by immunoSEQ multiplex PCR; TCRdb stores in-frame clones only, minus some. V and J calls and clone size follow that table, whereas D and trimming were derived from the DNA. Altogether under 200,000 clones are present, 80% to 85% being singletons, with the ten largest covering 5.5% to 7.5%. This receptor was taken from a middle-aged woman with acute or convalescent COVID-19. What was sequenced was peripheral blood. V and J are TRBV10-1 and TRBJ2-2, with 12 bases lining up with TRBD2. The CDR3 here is CATQPPGLAGTGELFF. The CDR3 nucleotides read TGCGCCACCCAACCCCCGGGACTAGCGGGCACCGGGGAGCTGTTTTTT.